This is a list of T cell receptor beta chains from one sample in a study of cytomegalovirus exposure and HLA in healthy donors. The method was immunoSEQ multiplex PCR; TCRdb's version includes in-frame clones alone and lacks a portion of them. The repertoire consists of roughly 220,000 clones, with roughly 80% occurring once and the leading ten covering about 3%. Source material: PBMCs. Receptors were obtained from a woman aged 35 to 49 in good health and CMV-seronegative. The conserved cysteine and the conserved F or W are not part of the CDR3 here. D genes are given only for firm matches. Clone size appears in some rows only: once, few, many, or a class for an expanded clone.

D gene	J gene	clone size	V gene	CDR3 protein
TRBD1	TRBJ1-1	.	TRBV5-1	ASSLTTGGTMNTEAF
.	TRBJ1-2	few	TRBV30	AWSVGGGGGYT
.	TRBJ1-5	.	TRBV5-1	ASSLGTDQPQH
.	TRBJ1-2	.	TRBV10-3	AISERTAYGYT
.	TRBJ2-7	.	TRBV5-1	ASSLVGYEQY
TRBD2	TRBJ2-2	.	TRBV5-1	ASSMGLAGVAGELF
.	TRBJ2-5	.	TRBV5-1	ASSLLSGAETQY
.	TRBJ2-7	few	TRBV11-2	ASSSRPYEQY
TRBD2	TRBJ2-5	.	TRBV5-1	ASSLTTSGSQETQY
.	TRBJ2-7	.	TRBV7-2	ASSLSRDIYEQY
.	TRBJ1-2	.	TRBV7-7	ASSLAAGDLEYYGYT
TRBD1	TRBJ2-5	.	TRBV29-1	SAHGQGAPQETQY
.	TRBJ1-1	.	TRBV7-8	ASSSPGLSMNTEAF
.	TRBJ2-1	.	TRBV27	ASSFLGPNEQF
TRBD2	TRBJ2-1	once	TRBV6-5	ASRPGLARYNEQF
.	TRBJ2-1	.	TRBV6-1	ASSRQHKADEQF
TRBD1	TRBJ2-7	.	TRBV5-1	ASSLGTGDVAYEQY
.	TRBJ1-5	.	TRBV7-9	ASSLLGGFGNQPQH
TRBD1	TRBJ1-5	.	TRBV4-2	ASSRSRSFGETGRFRNQPQH
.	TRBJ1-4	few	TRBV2	ASRADQGINEKLF